The next 18 T cell receptor beta chains were all read from a single sample in a study of T cell changes during pregnancy in multiple sclerosis. TCRdb keeps only in-frame clones here, not all; method: immunoSEQ multiplex PCR. The sample includes roughly 38,000 clones, about nine tenths of them seen just once. This material consisted of CD4+ T cells from peripheral blood mononuclear cells, taken after pregnancy. The origin of the receptors is a female donor in good health, enrolled as a control in a pregnancy study.

This clone was recorded only once. The CDR3: CASSSRDRSSYNEQFF. The CDR3, as DNA: TGTGCCAGCAGCTCCCGGGACAGGAGCTCCTACAATGAGCAGTTCTTC. V is TRBV7-9 and J is TRBJ2-1, with TRBD1 matching 8 bases. V trimming: 4 bases; J trimming: 0 bases; junction bases outside the gene matches: 5. Germline V gene sequence: CDR1 SEHNR, CDR2 FQNEAQ (reference sequence). This CDR3 comprises 16 residues.

The chain combines TRBV7-9 with TRBJ1-1; D perhaps matches TRBD1 (5 bases). V was cut by 2 bases and J by 4 bases, with 11 bases left in between. CDR3 length: 14 residues. Germline CDR1 reads SEHNR; CDR2 reads FQNEAQ (reference sequence). The CDR3 sequence is CASSLNTGGTEAFF. The CDR3 DNA sequence: TGTGCCAGCAGCTTAAACACCGGGGGCACTGAAGCTTTCTTT. The variable domain in full, completed from reference TRBV7-9 and TRBJ1-1, reads DTGVSQNPRHKITKRGQNVTFRCDPISEHNRLYWYRQTLGQGPEFLTYFQNEAQLEKSRLLSDRFSAERPKGSFSTLEIQRTEQGDSAMYLCASSLNTGGTEAFFGQGTRLTVV.

The chain links TRBV27 to TRBJ2-7; 8 bases agree with TRBD2. This CDR3 is 17 amino acids long. V was pared by 1 base and J by 4 bases, with 12 bases of the junction left unmatched. CDR1 is MNHEY, CDR2 SMNVEV, per germline (reference sequence). DNA for the CDR3: TGTGCCAGCAGTTTATATCCGGCGGGGGGTAAACTTTACGAGCAGTACTTC. Protein product: CASSLYPAGGKLYEQYF.

In this sample, this clone turned up a few times. The CDR3 DNA reads TGCGCCAGCAGCCAAGCAACCGGGACTAGCGGGGGTCTGAGGAATGAGCAGTTCTTC. It encodes CASSQATGTSGGLRNEQFF. This chain connects TRBV4-3 to TRBJ2-1, with 14 bases identical to TRBD2. The CDR3 spans 19 residues. V lost 1 base and J lost 7; bases outside the gene matches: 12. CDR1 is LGHNA and CDR2 is YSLEER in the germline V gene.

In this sample, this clone turned up a few times. V gene TRBV20-1 combines with J gene TRBJ2-2; D is perhaps TRBD1 (5 bases). The CDR3 is made up of 11 amino acids. The germline V gene encodes CDR1 DFQATT and CDR2 SNEGSKA (reference sequence). Trimming removed 6 bases at V and 4 bases at J, with 6 bases between. In DNA form, the CDR3 reads TGCAGTGCCAGGGTCACCGGGGAGCTGTTTTTT. This sequence encodes CSARVTGELFF.

This chain joins TRBV6-1 and TRBJ2-1; the match to TRBD1 covers 9 bases. The CDR3 extends over 14 amino acids. From germline, CDR1 is MNHNS and CDR2 SASEGT. The V and J ends lost 8 bases and 3 bases, in that order; junction bases with no gene match: 5. The CDR3 DNA reads as TGTGCCAGCCCGGGACAGGGCAGCTACAATGAGCAGTTCTTC. This encodes CASPGQGSYNEQFF.

The J gene is TRBJ1-1, the V gene TRBV4-3, with 9 bases identical to TRBD1. Germline V gives CDR1 LGHNA, CDR2 YSLEER. Trimming at V came to 3 bases and at J to 1 base, leaving 3 bases not matched to a gene. This CDR3 has 15 residues. CDR3 sequence (DNA): TGCGCCAGCAGCCATCTGACAGGGGGGAACACTGAAGCTTTCTTT. Translation: CASSHLTGGNTEAFF.

The chain uses TRBV19 and TRBJ1-4; 10 bases agree with TRBD1. V lost 7 bases, J lost 8 bases, and 7 bases stayed unmatched. Germline assignment: CDR1 LNHDA and CDR2 SQIVND (reference sequence). The CDR3 spans 14 residues. The CDR3 region has the DNA TGTGCCAGTACCTCGGACAGGGGGGACGAAAAACTGTTTTTT. Its protein is CASTSDRGDEKLFF. The whole variable domain, remainder taken from reference TRBV19 and TRBJ1-4, is DGGITQSPKYLFRKEGQNVTLSCEQNLNHDAMYWYRQDPGQGLRLIYYSQIVNDFQKGDIAEGYSVSREKKESFPLTVTSAQKNPTAFYLCASTSDRGDEKLFFGSGTQLSVL.

This clone was recorded only once. V usage is TRBV5-6 and J usage is TRBJ1-5; the D is unclear. CDR1 SGHDT and CDR2 YYEEEE come from the germline V gene. V was trimmed by 4 bases and J by 3 bases, leaving 14 bases between them. The CDR3 covers 15 residues. The CDR3 nucleotides are TGTGCCAGCAGCCTTCTGTCCCGCGCCAATCAGCCCCAGCATTTT. Its protein product is CASSLLSRANQPQHF.

V is TRBV5-4 and J is TRBJ2-3; D is unresolved. This CDR3 has 13 residues. V gave up 0 bases and J gave up 6 bases, with 8 bases separating them. In germline, CDR1 is SGHNT, CDR2 YYREEE (reference sequence). The CDR3 reads CASSLDFSDTQYF. CDR3 DNA sequence: TGTGCCAGCAGCTTGGACTTCTCCGATACGCAGTATTTT.

This chain uses TRBV7-2 with TRBJ1-5, with D possibly TRBD1 on 6 matching bases. Per the germline V gene, CDR1 is SGHTA and CDR2 is FQGNSA. Trimming took 3 bases from V and 1 from J, leaving 10 bases between them. The CDR3 is 15 residues long. CDR3 residues: CASSFGGQSNQPQHF. The CDR3 DNA reads TGTGCCAGCAGCTTCGGGGGGCAAAGCAATCAGCCCCAGCATTTT.

This rearrangement joins TRBV7-2 to TRBJ2-1; 10 bases fit TRBD1. Germline loops: CDR1 SGHTA, CDR2 FQGNSA. The CDR3 loop spans 16 amino acids. The trim removed 5 bases at V and 3 bases at J, leaving 7 bases unmatched. The CDR3 here is CASSNRDRGLYNEQFF. CDR3 in DNA: TGTGCCAGCAGCAACCGGGACAGGGGCCTCTACAATGAGCAGTTCTTC.

The chain combines TRBV10-1 with TRBJ2-7, with D tentatively TRBD1 (5 bases). This CDR3 has 13 residues. Looked up from germline, CDR1 is WNHNN and CDR2 is SYGVQD (reference sequence). Trimming shortened V by 4 bases and J by 2 bases, and 9 bases separated the two germline ends. The CDR3 reads CASSGQSAYEQYF. The CDR3 nucleotides read TGCGCCAGCAGTGGACAGAGCGCCTACGAGCAGTACTTC.

The chain recombines TRBV29-1 with TRBJ2-7, with D unresolved. Trimming removed 2 bases from V and 0 bases from J, with 14 bases in between. Germline V gene lookup returns CDR1 SQVTM and CDR2 ANQGSEA. This CDR3 is 15 amino acids long. The CDR3 DNA follows: TGCAGCGTTGAATGGTTCGGCAGGTGCTCCTACGAGCAGTACTTC. Its translation is CSVEWFGRCSYEQYF.

V gene TRBV11-3 combines with J gene TRBJ2-7, with 9 bases identical to TRBD2. With V trimmed by 6 bases and J by 7 bases, 19 bases remained unmatched. The CDR3 totals 17 residues. The germline V gene has CDR1 SGHNT and CDR2 YENEEA. This chain's CDR3 is CASSRGPAGGTSREQYF. The CDR3 DNA reads TGTGCCAGCAGTCGGGGGCCGGCGGGAGGGACCTCCAGGGAGCAGTACTTC. Looking up the rest from reference TRBV11-3 and TRBJ2-7 gives the full variable domain: EAGVVQSPRYKIIEKKQPVAFWCNPISGHNTLYWYLQNLGQGPELLIRYENEEAVDDSQLPKDRFSAERLKGVDSTLKIQPAELGDSAVYLCASSRGPAGGTSREQYFGPGTRLTVT.

This clone appeared once. This chain joins TRBV5-6 and TRBJ2-1, with 7 bases matching TRBD1. CDR1 and CDR2 (germline): SGHDT, YYEEEE. CDR3 size: 17 residues. The ends lost 4 bases at V and 4 bases at J; junction bases unmatched: 14. The CDR3 here is CASSLPGQVALYNEQFF. CDR3 bases: TGTGCCAGCAGCCTTCCCGGACAGGTAGCACTTTACAATGAGCAGTTCTTC.

This chain links TRBV11-2 with TRBJ2-3; 10 bases fit TRBD2. The CDR3 covers 14 residues. Germline V gene lookup returns CDR1 SGHAT and CDR2 FQNNGV. V trimming: 5 bases; J trimming: 2 bases; junction bases outside the gene matches: 1. The CDR3 sequence is CASSTSGTTDTQYF. The DNA for the CDR3 is TGTGCCAGCAGCACTAGCGGGACCACAGATACGCAGTATTTT.

V and J are TRBV5-1 and TRBJ2-5, with 8 bases aligning to TRBD1. V was pared by 0 bases and J by 5 bases, with 6 bases of the junction left unmatched. This CDR3 contains 15 residues. Germline assignment: CDR1 SGHRS and CDR2 YFSETQ. The CDR3 nucleotides read TGCGCCAGCAGCTTGGGTGGACAGGGCGGTGAGACCCAGTACTTC. It encodes CASSLGGQGGETQYF.